The T cell receptor (beta chain) under discussion was sequenced for a study of shared T cell receptors in the human thymus. TCRdb's table, derived via immunoSEQ multiplex PCR, lists solely in-frame clones and lacks some. The sample has about 380,000 clones; 85% to 95% are singletons. This clone was found once. Sequencing used thymocytes. The sequence derives from a human donor.

CDR3 residues: CASSMMGQGSANEKLFF. The CDR3 coding sequence is TGTGCCAGCAGCATGATGGGACAGGGATCCGCTAATGAAAAACTGTTTTTT. The chain is built from TRBV11-2 and TRBJ1-4; 9 nucleotides match TRBD1. This CDR3 is built from 17 residues. J lost 3 bases, V lost 5 bases, and 10 bases had no gene match. The germline CDR1 and CDR2 sequences are SGHAT and FQNNGV.